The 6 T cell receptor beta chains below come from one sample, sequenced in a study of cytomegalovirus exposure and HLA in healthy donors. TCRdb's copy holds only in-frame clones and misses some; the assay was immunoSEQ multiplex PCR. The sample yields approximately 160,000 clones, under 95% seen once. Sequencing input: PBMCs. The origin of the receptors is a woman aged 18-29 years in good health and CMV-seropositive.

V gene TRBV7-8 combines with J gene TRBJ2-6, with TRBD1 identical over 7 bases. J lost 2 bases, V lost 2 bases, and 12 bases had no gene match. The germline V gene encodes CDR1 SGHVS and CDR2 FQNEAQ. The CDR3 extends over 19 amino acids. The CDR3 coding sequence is TGTGCCAGCAGCTTAATTCGGGCAGGGGGAGTGGCTGGGGCCAACGTCCTGACTTTC. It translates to CASSLIRAGGVAGANVLTF.

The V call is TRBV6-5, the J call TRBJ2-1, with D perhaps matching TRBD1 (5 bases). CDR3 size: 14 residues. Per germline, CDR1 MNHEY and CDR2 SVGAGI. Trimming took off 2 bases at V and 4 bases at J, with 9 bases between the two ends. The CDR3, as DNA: TGTGCCAGCAGTTACGGGGCAGCTTACAATGAGCAGTTCTTC. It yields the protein CASSYGAAYNEQFF.

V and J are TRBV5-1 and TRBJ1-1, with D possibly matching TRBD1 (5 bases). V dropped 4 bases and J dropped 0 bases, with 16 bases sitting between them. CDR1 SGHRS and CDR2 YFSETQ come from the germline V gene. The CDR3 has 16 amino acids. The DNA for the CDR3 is TGCGCCAGCAGCCTGGGTATGGGGCCCCTGAACACTGAAGCTTTCTTT. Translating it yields CASSLGMGPLNTEAFF.

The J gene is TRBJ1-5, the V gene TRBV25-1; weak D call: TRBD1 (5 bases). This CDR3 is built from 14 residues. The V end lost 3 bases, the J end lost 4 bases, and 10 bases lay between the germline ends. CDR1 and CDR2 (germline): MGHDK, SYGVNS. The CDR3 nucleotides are TGTGCCAGCAGTGAGGGGGGTAGAAATCAGCCCCAGCATTTT. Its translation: CASSEGGRNQPQHF.

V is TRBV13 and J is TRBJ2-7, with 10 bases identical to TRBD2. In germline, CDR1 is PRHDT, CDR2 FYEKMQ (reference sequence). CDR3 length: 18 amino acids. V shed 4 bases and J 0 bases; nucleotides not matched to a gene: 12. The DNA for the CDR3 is TGTGCCAGCAGCTCTCCTGGGGCTAGCGGGAGTCACTCCTACGAGCAGTACTTC. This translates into CASSSPGASGSHSYEQYF.

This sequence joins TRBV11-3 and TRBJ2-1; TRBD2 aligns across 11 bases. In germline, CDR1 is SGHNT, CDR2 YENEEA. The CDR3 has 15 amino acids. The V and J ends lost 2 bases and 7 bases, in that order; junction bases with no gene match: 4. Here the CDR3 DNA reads TGTGCCAGCAGCTTAACTAGCGGGGGCGAGAATGAGCAGTTCTTC. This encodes CASSLTSGGENEQFF.